Listed below are T cell receptor beta chains from one sample, sequenced in a study of technical replicates of blood from a few donors. Profiling relied on immunoSEQ multiplex PCR, and the TCRdb table lists in-frame clones only, not all of them. Found here are 65,000 to 90,000 clones, 90% to 95% of them singletons; the top ten hold approximately 0.25%. Sequencing was carried out using T cells isolated from PBMCs. The source is a human donor in good health. Each CDR3 is given with its conserved first and last residue. Each record gives: clone size, J gene, D gene, V gene, CDR3 DNA, CDR3 protein. A D gene is named only where the DNA matches it firmly. The size entry is marked missing in some rows and otherwise reads once, few, many or a size class.

- TRBJ1-4 TRBD1 TRBV7-9 TGTGCCAGCAGCCCGAGGACAGGGGTTAATGAAAAACTGTTTTTT CASSPRTGVNEKLFF
once TRBJ2-1 - TRBV7-9 TGTGCCAGCAGCTTTAACGGACAGACCTCCTACAATGAGCAGTTCTTC CASSFNGQTSYNEQFF
- TRBJ2-6 - TRBV5-1 TGCGCCAGCAGCTTAACAGGGTCAGCTGGGGCCAACGTCCTGACTTTC CASSLTGSAGANVLTF
- TRBJ2-7 TRBD1 TRBV5-4 TGTGCCAGCAGCGTAGGGACAGGGGGGTACGAGCAGTACTTC CASSVGTGGYEQYF
- TRBJ2-7 TRBD2 TRBV5-4 TGTGCCAGCAGCTTGGGTGGTCTCGGCGGGAGGAGGGACTACGAGCAGTACTTC CASSLGGLGGRRDYEQYF
- TRBJ2-7 TRBD2 TRBV7-2 TGTGCCAGCAGCTTAGTAGCGGGGAACCCCTACGAGCAGTACTTC CASSLVAGNPYEQYF
- TRBJ2-7 TRBD2 TRBV29-1 TGCAGCGTCGAACTAGGGACTAGCGGGAGCTACGAGCAGTACTTC CSVELGTSGSYEQYF
- TRBJ2-7 TRBD2 TRBV10-1 TGCGCCAGCAGTGAGCCCCGGACTAGCGGTAACTACGAGCAGTACTTC CASSEPRTSGNYEQYF
- TRBJ2-7 - TRBV11-3 TGTGCCAGCAGCCCGCGCGGCGGCGCCTCCGAGCAGTACTTC CASSPRGGASEQYF
- TRBJ1-1 - TRBV6-4 TGTGCCAGCAGTGATACAAGGAACACTGAAGCTTTCTTT CASSDTRNTEAFF
- TRBJ2-5 TRBD2 TRBV13 TGTGCCAGCAGCGTGAGGTGGCTGGGACTAGCGGGGGGGACCCAGTACTTC CASSVRWLGLAGGTQYF
- TRBJ2-7 TRBD1 TRBV20-1 TGCACAGACAGGGGCTACGAGCAGTACTTC CTDRGYEQYF
- TRBJ1-4 TRBD1 TRBV4-1 TGCGCCAGCAGCCCACGGGACAGGGGCTATGAAAAACTGTTTTTT CASSPRDRGYEKLFF
- TRBJ2-6 - TRBV19 TGTGCCAGTAGTATAGCCGGCTCAGGGACTGGGGCCAACGTCCTGACTTTC CASSIAGSGTGANVLTF
few TRBJ2-2 - TRBV11-2 TGTGCCAGCAGCCCATTGGAGGGGTCCGGGGAGCTGTTTTTT CASSPLEGSGELFF
- TRBJ2-4 - TRBV5-1 TGCGCCAGCAGCTTGAGCCCAGGGGCTCAAAACATTCAGTACTTC CASSLSPGAQNIQYF
few TRBJ1-2 - TRBV7-9 TGTGCCAGCAGCTATACAGGGAGCTATGGCTACACCTTC CASSYTGSYGYTF
- TRBJ1-1 - TRBV10-3 TGTGCCATCAGTGAGTCATGGGGGCACGGACAGACGAGACAAGCTTTCTTT CAISESWGHGQTRQAFF
- TRBJ2-1 - TRBV11-2 TGTGCCAGCAGCTCCGCACAGGGTTTGGATGAGCAGTTCTTC CASSSAQGLDEQFF
- TRBJ2-7 TRBD1 TRBV7-8 TGTGCCAGCAAATGGGGGACAGGGTCGTACGAGCAGTACTTC CASKWGTGSYEQYF
- TRBJ1-1 TRBD1 TRBV5-1 TGCGCCAGCAGCTTACAGGGGGTTAACACTGAAGCTTTCTTT CASSLQGVNTEAFF
- TRBJ2-5 - TRBV19 TGTGCCAGTAACCGGGGGGCCGGAGAGACCCAGTACTTC CASNRGAGETQYF
- TRBJ1-1 TRBD1 TRBV7-9 TGTGCCAGCAGCCCCTGGGGGACAGGCAATATGAACACTGAAGCTTTCTTT CASSPWGTGNMNTEAFF
- TRBJ2-1 TRBD2 TRBV14 TGTGCCAGCACCCACGCGGGAGTTGGAAATGAGCAGTTCTTC CASTHAGVGNEQFF
- TRBJ1-4 - TRBV18 TGTGCCAGCTCACCACCACAGTCCAAGGGAGTAAAACTGTTTTTT CASSPPQSKGVKLFF
- TRBJ1-1 - TRBV28 TGTGCCAGCGAAGACAGAAACACTGAAGCTTTCTTT CASEDRNTEAFF
- TRBJ2-7 - TRBV5-1 TGCGCCAGCAGCCCTCCCGGGGTCGGTACCCTTCGCGAGCAGTACTTC CASSPPGVGTLREQYF
- TRBJ1-5 TRBD1 TRBV9 TGTGCCAGCAGCCCCGGACAGGGGGCAGGTCAGCCCCAGCATTTT CASSPGQGAGQPQHF
- TRBJ2-1 TRBD2 TRBV19 TGTGCCAGTAGTATAGGGCTAGCGGGGTCCTCCTACAATGAGCAGTTCTTC CASSIGLAGSSYNEQFF
- TRBJ2-3 TRBD2 TRBV5-1 TGCGCCAGCAGCTTGGGAAGCGGGAGTGATACGCAGTATTTT CASSLGSGSDTQYF
- TRBJ2-7 TRBD1 TRBV28 TGTGCCAGCAGTCTCCCGAGGACAGGGACCTACGAGCAGTACTTC CASSLPRTGTYEQYF
- TRBJ1-5 - TRBV14 TGTGCCAGCAGCCAAGGAGGTTGGCCCCAGCATTTT CASSQGGWPQHF
- TRBJ2-7 - TRBV5-1 TGCGCCAGCAGCTTGCACCGAGACTCCTACGAGCAGTACTTC CASSLHRDSYEQYF
once TRBJ2-7 - TRBV4-1 TGCGCCAGCAGCCAACTCGCCGTAGCCCCCTACGAGCAGTACTTC CASSQLAVAPYEQYF
few TRBJ1-6 - TRBV4-1 TGCGCCAGCAGCCAAGTGGCCTCACTGGGGAGTACGGATTCACCCCTCCACTTT CASSQVASLGSTDSPLHF
- TRBJ2-1 - TRBV7-9 TGTGCCAGCAGCCAGGACAATGAGCAGTTCTTC CASSQDNEQFF
- TRBJ1-4 TRBD1 TRBV5-4 TGTGCCAGCAGCGGGGACAGGGGCGAAAAACTGTTTTTT CASSGDRGEKLFF
- TRBJ2-1 - TRBV7-9 TGTGCCAGCAGCTCCGGGGTAAGTGAGCAGTTCTTC CASSSGVSEQFF
- TRBJ1-2 - TRBV28 TGTGCCAGCACATCGTCCTTACTTGGCTACACCTTC CASTSSLLGYTF
- TRBJ1-1 - TRBV19 TGTGCCAGTAGTAATACAGGGAACACTGAAGCTTTCTTT CASSNTGNTEAFF
- TRBJ2-1 - TRBV6-4 TGTGCCAGCAGTGACTTGAAGAGTTCCTCCTACAATGAGCAGTTCTTC CASSDLKSSSYNEQFF
- TRBJ2-7 TRBD2 TRBV28 TGTGCCAGCAGTTCGGCGGGAGGGCCACGCGAGCAGTACTTC CASSSAGGPREQYF
- TRBJ1-5 - TRBV6-1 TGTGCCAGCAGTGAAATTGGGGTATATCGCGAGGGGGGGAGCAATCAGCCCCAGCATTTT CASSEIGVYREGGSNQPQHF
- TRBJ2-7 TRBD1 TRBV6-5 TGTGCCAGCAGTGGGACAGGGATCGGCGAGCAGTACTTC CASSGTGIGEQYF
- TRBJ1-6 TRBD1 TRBV5-4 TGTGCCAGCAGCTTATCCACCGGGACAGGGAATAATTCACCCCTCCACTTT CASSLSTGTGNNSPLHF